This entry features one T cell receptor (beta chain) sequence. Method: immunoSEQ multiplex PCR; TCRdb's copy keeps in-frame clones and lacks some. The repertoire has over 80,000 clones, 95% to 97% of them found once; the top ten carry 0.3% to 0.45%. The data belong to a study of technical replicates of blood from a handful of donors. The CDR3 has 11 residues. Germline assignment: CDR1 DFQATT and CDR2 SNEGSKA (reference sequence). The germline V and J ends were trimmed by 8 bases and 6 bases, with 13 bases remaining between them. This receptor was obtained from a human donor in good health. The rearrangement uses TRBV20-1 and TRBJ1-2, with D uncertain. The sample consisted of T cells isolated from PBMCs. CDR3 sequence reads: CSMGLMDGYTF. The CDR3 coding sequence is TGCAGTATGGGCCTGATGGATGGCTACACCTTC.